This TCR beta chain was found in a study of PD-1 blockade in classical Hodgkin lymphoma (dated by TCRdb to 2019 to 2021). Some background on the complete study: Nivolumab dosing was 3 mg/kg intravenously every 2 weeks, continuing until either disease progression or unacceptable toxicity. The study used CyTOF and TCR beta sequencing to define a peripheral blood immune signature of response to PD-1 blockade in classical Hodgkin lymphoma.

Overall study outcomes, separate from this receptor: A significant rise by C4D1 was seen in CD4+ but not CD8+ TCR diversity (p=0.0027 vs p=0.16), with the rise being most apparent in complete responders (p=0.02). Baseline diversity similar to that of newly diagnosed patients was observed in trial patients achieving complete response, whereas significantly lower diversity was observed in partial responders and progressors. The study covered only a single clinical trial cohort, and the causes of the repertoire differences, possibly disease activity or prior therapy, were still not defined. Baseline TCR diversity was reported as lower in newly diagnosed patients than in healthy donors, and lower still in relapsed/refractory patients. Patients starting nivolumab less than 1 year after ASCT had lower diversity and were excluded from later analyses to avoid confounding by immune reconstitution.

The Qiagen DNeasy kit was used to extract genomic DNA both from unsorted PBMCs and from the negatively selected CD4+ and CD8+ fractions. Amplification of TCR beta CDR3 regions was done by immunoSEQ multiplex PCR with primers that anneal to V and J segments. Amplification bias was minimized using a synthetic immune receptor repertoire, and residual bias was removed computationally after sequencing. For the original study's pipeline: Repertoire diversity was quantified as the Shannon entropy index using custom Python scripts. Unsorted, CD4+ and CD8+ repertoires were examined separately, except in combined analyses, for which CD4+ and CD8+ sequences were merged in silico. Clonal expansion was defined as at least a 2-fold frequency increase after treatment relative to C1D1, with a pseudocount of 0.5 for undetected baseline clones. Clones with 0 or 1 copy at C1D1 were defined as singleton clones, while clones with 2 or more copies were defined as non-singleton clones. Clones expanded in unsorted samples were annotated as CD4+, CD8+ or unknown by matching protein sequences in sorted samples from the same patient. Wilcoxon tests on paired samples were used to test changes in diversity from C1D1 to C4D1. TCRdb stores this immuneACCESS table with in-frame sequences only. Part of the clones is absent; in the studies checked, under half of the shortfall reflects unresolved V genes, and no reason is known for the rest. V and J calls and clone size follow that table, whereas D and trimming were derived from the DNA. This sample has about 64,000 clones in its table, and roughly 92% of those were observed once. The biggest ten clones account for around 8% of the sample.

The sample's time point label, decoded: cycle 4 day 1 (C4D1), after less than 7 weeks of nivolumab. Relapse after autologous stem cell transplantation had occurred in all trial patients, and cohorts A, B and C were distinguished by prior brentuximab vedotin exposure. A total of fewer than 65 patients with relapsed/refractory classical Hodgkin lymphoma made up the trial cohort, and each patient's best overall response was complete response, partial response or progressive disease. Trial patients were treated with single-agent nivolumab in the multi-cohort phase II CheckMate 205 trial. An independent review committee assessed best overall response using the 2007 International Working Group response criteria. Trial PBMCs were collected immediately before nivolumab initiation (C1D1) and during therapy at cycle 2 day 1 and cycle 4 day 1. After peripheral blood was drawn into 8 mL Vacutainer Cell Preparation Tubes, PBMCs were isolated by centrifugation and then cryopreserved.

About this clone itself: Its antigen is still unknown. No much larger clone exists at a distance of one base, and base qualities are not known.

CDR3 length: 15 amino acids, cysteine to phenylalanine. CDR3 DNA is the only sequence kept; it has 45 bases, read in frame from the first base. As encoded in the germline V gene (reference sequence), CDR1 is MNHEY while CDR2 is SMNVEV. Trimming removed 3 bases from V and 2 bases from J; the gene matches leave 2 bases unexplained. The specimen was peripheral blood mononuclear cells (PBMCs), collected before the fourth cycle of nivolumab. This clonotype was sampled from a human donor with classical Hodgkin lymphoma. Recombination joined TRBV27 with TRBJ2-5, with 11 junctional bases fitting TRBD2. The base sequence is TGTGCCAGCAGTTTCAGACTAGCGGGGCAAGAGACCCAGTACTTC. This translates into CASSFRLAGQETQYF.